This T cell receptor (beta chain) was captured in a study of blood T cell repertoires in COVID-19. Study context: PBMCs, B-cell-depleted T cells, or T cells provided the cDNA or gDNA that made up the material.

Clones were sequenced by immunoSEQ multiplex PCR, and TCRdb holds only the in-frame ones, with some missing. The table has around 470,000 clones, 89% seen once; the top ten hold approximately 0.9%. This clone was detected only once. The clonotype comes from a man aged 18 to 30 with COVID-19, enrolled during active disease. Sequences were obtained from peripheral blood.

CDR3 sequence: CASRSWGVGGEEKLFF. CDR3 sequence (DNA): TGTGCCAGCAGGTCCTGGGGAGTCGGGGGGGAGGAAAAACTGTTTTTT. J is TRBJ1-4 and V is TRBV2, with D possibly matching TRBD1 (5 bases). This CDR3 has 16 amino acids. With 6 bases removed from V and 8 bases from J, the gap between germline ends came to 22 bases. Germline loops: CDR1 SNHLY, CDR2 FYNNEI.